The TCR beta chain under discussion was sequenced for a study of Ad26.COV2.S vaccination and SARS-CoV-2 variants. Study-wide context: By the intramuscular route, Ad26.COV2.S was given once, or twice 56 days apart.

This clone was detected a few times. The treatment: some 20 received Ad26.COV2.S at low or high dose, single or two shots; roughly 5 received placebo; per-sample allocation not given. Each sample was drawn 63 days after the first injection (of vaccine or placebo). Within Boston, the person who donated was an adult of 18-55 years. The CDR3 has 16 residues. Germline V gene data show CDR1 as MNHNY and CDR2 as SVGAGI (reference sequence). V was pared by 6 bases and J by 6 bases, with 13 bases of the junction left unmatched. Only in-frame clones appear in the TCRdb table, and some are missing; sequencing was by immunoSEQ multiplex PCR. The table records over 400,000 clones, about 92% of them present only once.

Specimen: peripheral blood, collected in a trial of Ad26.COV2.S vaccine versus placebo. This rearrangement joins TRBV6-6 to TRBJ1-5; 8 nucleotides agree with TRBD1. This receptor was obtained from a person aged 18-60 years who received the Ad26.COV2.S COVID-19 vaccine or a placebo. This CDR3 is CASRSTPDRVRQPQHF. The CDR3 DNA sequence: TGTGCCAGCAGGTCTACCCCGGACAGGGTGCGTCAGCCCCAGCATTTT.